These 7 T cell receptor beta chains originate from one sample sequenced in a study of molecular identifiers for immune sequencing clone quantification. TCRdb reprocessed the PCR reads with MiXCR, giving one entry per CDR3 protein. The profile shows approximately 500,000 distinct CDR3 sequences, roughly 26% of them singletons. Sequences were obtained from naive CD8+ T cells from blood, with Jurkat cell RNA spiked in. Specified subset: FACS-sorted CD8+CD4-CCR7+CD45RA+ naive T cells. All receptors derive from a human donor in good health. Some libraries in this study had Jurkat cell RNA spiked in.

The genes are TRBV12-3 or TRBV12-4 and TRBJ2-2; 8 positions match TRBD2. The CDR3 is 17 amino acids. V lost 4 bases, J lost 4 bases, and 11 bases stayed unmatched. CDR3 nucleotides: TGTGCCAGCAGTTCCAGCGGGGGCCCCACACTCACCGGGGAGCTGTTTTTT. It translates to CASSSSGGPTLTGELFF.

This clonotype was recorded a few times. The genes are TRBV30 and TRBJ2-3; 10 nucleotides match TRBD2. After removal of 0 bases from V and 1 base from J, the junction contained 1 base not matched to a gene. CDR1 is GTSNPN and CDR2 is SVGIG in the germline V gene (reference sequence). The CDR3 has 15 amino acids. The CDR3 DNA reads TGTGCCTGGAGTGTAACTAGCGGGGGCACAGATACGCAGTATTTT. Protein: CAWSVTSGGTDTQYF.

V gene TRBV27 combines with J gene TRBJ2-6; TRBD1 is a possible D gene (5 bases). The CDR3 runs 16 residues. Per the germline V gene, CDR1 is MNHEY and CDR2 is SMNVEV (reference sequence). V lost 5 bases and J 0 bases, leaving 11 bases between the germline ends. This CDR3 reads CASSGHLSSGANVLTF. In DNA form, the CDR3 reads TGTGCCAGCAGTGGACACTTGAGCTCTGGGGCCAACGTCCTGACTTTC.

The sample holds one count of this clonotype. This sequence may be a read error, since a much larger clone differs from it by one base. Here the CDR3 reads CAGSSTLQETQYF. CDR3 in DNA: TGCGCCGGCAGCTCGACCTTACAAGAGACCCAGTACTTC. The V call is TRBV5-1, the J call TRBJ2-5, with D uncertain. Germline CDR1 is SGHRS and CDR2 is YFSETQ. There are 13 residues in the CDR3.

The CDR3, as DNA: TGCAGTGCTGAGAGCCGGGGGCTCGCAGCCTACGAGCAGTACTTC. It codes for CSAESRGLAAYEQYF. J is TRBJ2-7 and V is TRBV20-1; TRBD1 or TRBD2 may be the D gene (6 bases each). Trimming pared 5 bases from V and 2 bases from J, leaving 19 bases between. CDR1 is DFQATT, CDR2 SNEGSKA, per germline (reference sequence). This CDR3 spans 15 amino acids.

This clonotype came up once. One end of the junction fails to match germline, which may point to a read error. The chain employs TRBV14 and TRBJ1-3, with D unresolved. In germline, CDR1 is SGHDN, CDR2 FVKESK. The length of the CDR3 is 15 residues. The CDR3: CAISPRRSWGNTIYF. CDR3 coding DNA: TGTGCCATCAGCCCTCGGAGGTCCTGGGGAAACACCATATATTTT.

This clonotype appeared a few times. This chain uses TRBV12-3 or TRBV12-4 with TRBJ1-1; D is undetermined. The CDR3 contains 15 residues. V lost 4 bases and J 0 bases, leaving 12 bases between the germline ends. The CDR3 DNA reads TGTGCCAGCAGTTACTCCTCCAGGCTGAACACTGAAGCTTTCTTT. This sequence encodes CASSYSSRLNTEAFF.